This T cell receptor beta chain was identified during a study of cytomegalovirus exposure and HLA in healthy donors. Study-wide findings and caveats: The presence/absence work took it that sequencing depth was about the same across donors.

Germline CDR1 is SGHRS and CDR2 is YFSETQ. The CDR3 has 16 residues. Trimming cost V 0 bases and J 0 bases, with 9 bases left between them. With 60 Vbeta and 13 Jbeta primers, the PCR was carried out. TCRdb keeps only in-frame clones here, not all; method: immunoSEQ multiplex PCR. The data hold tens of thousands of clones, with 50% to 75% observed a single time. About this clone: As yet, its antigen is unknown.

This receptor was obtained from a man aged 25-45 years in good health and CMV-seronegative. Source material: PBMCs. The V gene is TRBV5-1, the J gene TRBJ2-2; D uncertain. CDR3 coding DNA: TGCGCCAGCAGCTTGGATGCGGTGGCGAACACCGGGGAGCTGTTTTTT. Translated: CASSLDAVANTGELFF.